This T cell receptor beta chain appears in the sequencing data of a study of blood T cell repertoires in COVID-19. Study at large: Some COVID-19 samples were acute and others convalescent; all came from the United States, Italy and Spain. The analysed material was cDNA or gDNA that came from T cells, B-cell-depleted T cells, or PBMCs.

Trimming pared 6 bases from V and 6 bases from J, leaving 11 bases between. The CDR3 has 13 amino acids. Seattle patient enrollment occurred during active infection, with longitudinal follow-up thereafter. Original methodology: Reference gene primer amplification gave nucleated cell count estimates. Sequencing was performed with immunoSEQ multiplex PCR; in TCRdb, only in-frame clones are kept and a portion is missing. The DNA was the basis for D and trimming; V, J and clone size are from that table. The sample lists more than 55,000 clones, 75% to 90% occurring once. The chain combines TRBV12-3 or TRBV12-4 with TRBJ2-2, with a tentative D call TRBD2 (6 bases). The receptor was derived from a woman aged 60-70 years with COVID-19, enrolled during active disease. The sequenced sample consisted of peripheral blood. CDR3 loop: CASRLAGPGELFF. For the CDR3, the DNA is TGTGCCAGCAGGCTGGCGGGACCCGGGGAGCTGTTTTTT.